The text below deals with one T cell receptor (beta chain). The CDR3 loop spans 14 amino acids. Trimming shortened V by 3 bases and J by 1 base, and 9 bases separated the two germline ends. The V gene's germline CDR1 is KGHSH and CDR2 LQKENI. This record belongs to a study of T-cell reconstitution after alpha-beta-depleted transplantation in children. The authors prepared the TCRbeta library with unique molecular identifiers. TCRdb re-analysed the PCR reads in MiXCR, keeping a single row per CDR3 protein. This sample has about 400,000 distinct CDR3 sequences, with roughly 14% found just once. The sequencing used PBMCs, collected from the stem cell graft. The sequence was collected from a human donor who donated a stem cell graft to a child with Fanconi anemia. The gene calls are TRBV18 and TRBJ1-1, with D perhaps matching TRBD1 (6 bases). The CDR3 spells CASSPWTANTEAFF. The CDR3 nucleotides read TGTGCCAGCTCACCTTGGACAGCGAACACTGAAGCTTTCTTT.